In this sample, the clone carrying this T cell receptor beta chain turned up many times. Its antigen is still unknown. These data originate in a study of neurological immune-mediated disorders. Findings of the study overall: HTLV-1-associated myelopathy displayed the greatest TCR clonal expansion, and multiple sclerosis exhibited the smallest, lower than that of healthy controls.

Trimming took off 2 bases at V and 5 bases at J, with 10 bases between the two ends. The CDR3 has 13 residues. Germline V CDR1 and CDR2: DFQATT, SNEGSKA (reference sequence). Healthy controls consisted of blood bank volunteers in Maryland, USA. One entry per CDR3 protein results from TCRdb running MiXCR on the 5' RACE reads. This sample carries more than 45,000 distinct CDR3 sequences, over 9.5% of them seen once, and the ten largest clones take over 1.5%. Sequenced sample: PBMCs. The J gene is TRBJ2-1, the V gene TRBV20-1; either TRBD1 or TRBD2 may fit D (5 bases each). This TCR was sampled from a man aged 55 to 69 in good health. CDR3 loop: CSARSGRNNEQFF. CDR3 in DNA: TGCAGTGCTAGATCGGGACGGAACAATGAGCAGTTCTTC.